The entry that follows covers one TCR beta chain sequence. This clone was observed a handful of times. No cognate antigen has been identified for it. One base away there is no much larger clone; base qualities are not given. The germline V gene (reference sequence) provides CDR1 SGHKS and CDR2 YYEKEE. From the cysteine up to the phenylalanine, the CDR3 has a length of 17 residues. Only CDR3 DNA is held: 51 bases, read in frame from base 1. V is cut back by 3 bases and J by 5 bases, with 12 bases in the junction unmatched. This sample stems from a study of OX40 agonist ivuxolimab in advanced cancers. About the full investigation: The costimulatory receptor OX40 (CD134) was targeted by ivuxolimab, a fully human IgG2 agonistic monoclonal antibody. The purpose of peripheral TCRbeta sequencing was to test whether ivuxolimab changed TCR sequence diversity and led to clonal T-cell expansion. Partial responses occurred in three dose-escalation patients: two with cutaneous melanoma and one with hepatocellular carcinoma. Of the approximately 50 dose-escalation patients, hepatocellular carcinoma was present in approximately 20, melanoma in roughly 15, renal cell carcinoma in 9 and head and neck cancer in 9. Intravenous ivuxolimab was administered to patients every 2 weeks at six dose levels: 0.01, 0.1, 0.3, 1.5, 3 and 10 mg/kg. Patients were allowed to have had prior anti-PD-1, anti-PD-L1 or anti-CTLA-4 therapy, and approximately 39% of the dose-escalation patients had been treated with checkpoint inhibitors. The dose-escalation cohort was 82.7% male with a mean age of approximately 59 years, ranging from about 20 to 80. The paper describes the monotherapy dose-escalation part (N ≈ 49 patients) of the phase I trial of ivuxolimab. Beyond this particular receptor, the publication reports: Low levels of normalized T-cell clonal expansion were also shown by some nonresponding patients. At doses of 0.1 to 3.0 mg/kg, clonal expansion of both CD4+ and CD8+ T cells in blood was seen between baseline and week 6. In partial responders in the 0.1-3.0 mg/kg groups, normalized peripheral clonal expansion was found to be among the lowest, especially among CD8+ T cells. Which antigens the clonally expanded peripheral T cells were specific for was not determined. After ivuxolimab, more expanded clones were found on average in CD8+ T cells than in CD4+ T cells.

Genomic DNA was extracted from sorted cells for sequencing of the TCRbeta CDR3 region. The immunoSEQ Assay was used to sequence the TCRbeta CDR3 regions. This immuneACCESS table, as held by TCRdb, lists in-frame sequences with V and J called but not all clones. Of the missing ones, under half trace to an unresolved V gene in checked studies; the others have no known cause. For this sample the table gives more than 55,000 clones, of which 87% were detected only once. The ten largest make up more than 0.5% of the sample. Patients with autoimmune disease history or receiving systemic immunosuppression were excluded from the trial. Peripheral blood for TCR sequencing was drawn from every dose cohort at baseline, at cycle 4 day 1 and at cycle 7 day 1. The samples were taken from a phase I, first-in-human, multicenter, open-label dose-escalation trial of ivuxolimab. The trial enrolled adults with locally advanced or metastatic head and neck squamous cell, hepatocellular, melanoma or renal cell carcinoma. Before TCR sequencing, CD4+ T cells and CD8+ T cells from peripheral blood were sorted into separate populations.

The source was CD4+ or CD8+ T cells sorted from blood, collected in a trial of the OX40 agonist ivuxolimab. The chain uses TRBV5-5 and TRBJ2-5; TRBD1 matches 11 bases in the middle. This TCR was recovered from an adult with an advanced solid tumor such as melanoma, head and neck, liver or kidney cancer. The DNA sequence is TGTGCCAGCAGCTGGACAGGGGGCCTATCCTTGGGGGAGACCCAGTACTTC. It translates as CASSWTGGLSLGETQYF.